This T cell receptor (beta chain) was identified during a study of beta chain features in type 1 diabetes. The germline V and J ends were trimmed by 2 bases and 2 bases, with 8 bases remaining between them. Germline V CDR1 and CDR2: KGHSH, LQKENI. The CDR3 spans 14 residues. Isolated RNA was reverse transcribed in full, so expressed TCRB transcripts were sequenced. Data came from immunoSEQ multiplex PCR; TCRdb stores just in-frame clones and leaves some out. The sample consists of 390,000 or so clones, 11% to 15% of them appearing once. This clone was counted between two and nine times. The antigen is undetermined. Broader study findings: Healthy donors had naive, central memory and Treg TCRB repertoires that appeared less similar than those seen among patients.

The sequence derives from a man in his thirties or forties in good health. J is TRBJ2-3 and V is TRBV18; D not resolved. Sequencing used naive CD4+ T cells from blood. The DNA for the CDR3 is TGTGCCAGCTCACCAGGGCGGTACACAGATACGCAGTATTTT. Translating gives CASSPGRYTDTQYF.